Below are 19 T cell receptor beta chains sequenced from a single sample in a study of CD8 T cells in ankylosing spondylitis (dated by TCRdb to the late 2010s). General conclusions and limits of the study: Blood from ankylosing spondylitis patients appeared to be characterized by a TCR beta motif composed of roughly 8 highly homologous amino acid variants.

Their antigen targets remain unknown. Library preparation used 5' RACE. The sequencing machine was an Illumina HiSeq 2500. In TCRdb, the public reads were trimmed at Q25 with fastp and aligned with MiXCR, with productive beta chains retained. Each entry merges the rows of one CDR3 protein and shows their most common DNA and genes. Recorded for this sample are about 420,000 distinct CDR3 sequences; around 24% of them occurred a single time. The leading ten clones occupy about a sixth of the sample. Sequenced sample: blood, either unsorted or a sorted T cell fraction (not recorded which). The receptors were gathered from a male donor with ankylosing spondylitis.

The rearrangement joins TRBV19 to TRBJ2-7; tentative D call: TRBD2 (5 bases). V lost 3 bases and J 2 bases, leaving 11 bases between the germline ends. The CDR3 extends over 14 amino acids. Per the germline V gene, CDR1 is LNHDA and CDR2 is SQIVND (reference sequence). CDR3 residues: CASSMGSGPYEQYF. In nucleotides, the CDR3 is TGTGCCAGTAGTATGGGAAGCGGCCCCTACGAGCAGTACTTC.

The J gene is TRBJ2-7, the V gene TRBV6-5; D is perhaps TRBD1 (5 bases). The V end was cut by 2 bases, the J end by 0 bases, with 11 bases between. The CDR3 spans 15 residues. Germline values: CDR1 MNHEY, CDR2 SVGAGI. CDR3 in amino acids: CASSYRQTPSYEQYF. The DNA of the CDR3 is TGTGCCAGCAGTTACCGACAGACACCCTCCTACGAGCAGTACTTC.

This clonotype was seen many times. The chain is built from TRBV4-1 and TRBJ2-1, with 11 bases matching TRBD2. Per the germline V gene, CDR1 is MGHRA and CDR2 is YSYEKL. The ends lost 2 bases at V and 3 bases at J; junction bases unmatched: 0. The CDR3 covers 15 residues. The CDR3 coding sequence is TGCGCCAGCAGCCAACTAGCGGGAGGCTACAATGAGCAGTTCTTC. It codes for CASSQLAGGYNEQFF.

This clonotype was seen more than once but under ten times. The chain is built from TRBV7-2 and TRBJ1-5; D unclear. Germline CDR1 SGHTA, CDR2 FQGNSA. The CDR3 has 15 amino acids. Trimming removed 3 bases at V and 0 bases at J, with 9 bases between. The CDR3 spells CASSFPSDSNQPQHF. DNA for the CDR3: TGTGCCAGCAGCTTTCCGTCAGATAGCAATCAGCCCCAGCATTTT.

This clonotype was detected a few times. V and J are TRBV27 and TRBJ2-2, with TRBD2 matching 8 bases. The CDR3 covers 15 residues. Germline V gene lookup returns CDR1 MNHEY and CDR2 SMNVEV (reference sequence). CDR3 bases: TGTGCTGCGATCACCGGCGGGGGGTATACCGGGGAGCTGTTTTTT. It is translated as CAAITGGGYTGELFF.

The chain combines TRBV21-1 with TRBJ2-3. TRBV21-1 is a recognized pseudogene. The CDR3 extends over 12 amino acids. As DNA, the CDR3 is TGTGCCAGGCTACAAAGCACAGATACGCAGTATTTT. Translated, it gives CARLQSTDTQYF.

This clonotype has just a few counts. The chain employs TRBV20-1 and TRBJ2-1, with D perhaps matching TRBD2 (9 bases). Germline loops: CDR1 DFQATT, CDR2 SNEGSKA (reference sequence). V dropped 6 bases and J dropped 3 bases, with 27 bases sitting between them. The CDR3 extends over 18 amino acids. The CDR3 region is CSARTGFNLAGSYNEQFF. The CDR3 DNA reads TGCAGTGCACGGACAGGGTTTAATCTAGCGGGGAGCTACAATGAGCAGTTCTTC.

The V and J genes are TRBV5-1 and TRBJ2-7; 9 bases agree with TRBD1. The trim removed 0 bases at V and 7 bases at J, leaving 5 bases unmatched. This CDR3 comprises 14 residues. From germline, CDR1 is SGHRS and CDR2 YFSETQ. The CDR3 region has the DNA TGCGCCAGCAGCTTGGAAGGACAGGGGTGGGAGCAGTACTTC. It yields the protein CASSLEGQGWEQYF.

This clonotype was seen only a few times. The chain uses TRBV5-5 and TRBJ2-7, with D possibly TRBD2 on 6 matching bases. Germline lookup yields CDR1 SGHKS and CDR2 YYEKEE (reference sequence). This CDR3 is built from 16 residues. V was trimmed by 1 base and J by 1 base, leaving 15 bases between them. The CDR3 coding sequence is TGTGCCAGCAGCTTGTCGGAGGGAGCGGTATCCTACGAGCAGTACTTC. Its translation is CASSLSEGAVSYEQYF.

The J gene is TRBJ2-7, the V gene TRBV18; no clear D gene. The germline gives CDR1 KGHSH, CDR2 LQKENI. There are 14 residues in the CDR3. The V end lost 3 bases, the J end lost 6 bases, and 15 bases lay between the germline ends. CDR3 sequence: CASSPEGQYFEQYF. The CDR3 DNA reads TGTGCCAGCTCACCCGAAGGCCAGTATTTCGAGCAGTACTTC.

V is TRBV29-1 and J is TRBJ1-4, with D unresolved. The CDR3 loop spans 14 amino acids. Looked up from germline, CDR1 is SQVTM and CDR2 is ANQGSEA. Between the trimmed V and J ends, which lost 3 bases and 8 bases, there was a span of 16 bases. Here the CDR3 DNA reads TGCAGCGTTGATTTGGGCCGCCGGGGAGAAAAACTGTTTTTT. The encoded protein is CSVDLGRRGEKLFF.

This clonotype has only a few counts. The chain employs TRBV6-5 and TRBJ2-3; 9 bases fit TRBD2. The CDR3 covers 14 residues. CDR1 is MNHEY, CDR2 SVGAGI, per germline. After removal of 4 bases from V and 4 bases from J, the junction contained 3 bases not matched to a gene. The DNA for the CDR3 is TGTGCCAGCAGTTGGCGGGAGGGATCAGATACGCAGTATTTT. Translating it yields CASSWREGSDTQYF.

The chain uses TRBV7-9 and TRBJ2-1; TRBD1 matches at 12 bases. This CDR3 region has 16 residues. CDR1 is SEHNR and CDR2 is FQNEAQ in the germline V gene (reference sequence). The trim removed 0 bases at V and 9 bases at J, leaving 6 bases unmatched. CDR3 loop: CASSLASGTGGGEQFF. The CDR3 nucleotides are TGTGCCAGCAGCTTAGCCTCCGGGACAGGGGGCGGTGAGCAGTTCTTC.

The rearrangement joins TRBV5-1 to TRBJ2-1; TRBD1 matches 8 bases. Germline CDR1 is SGHRS and CDR2 is YFSETQ. The CDR3 is 15 residues long. V dropped 3 bases and J dropped 6; count of bases not matched to a gene: 8. The CDR3 nucleotides are TGCGCCAGCAGCTCAGGGGGCGGCTCGGGCAATGAGCAGTTCTTC. It yields the protein CASSSGGGSGNEQFF.

Of note for this clonotype: One end of the junction varies from germline; a read error may be responsible. The rearrangement joins TRBV5-1 to TRBJ2-1; D ambiguous. This CDR3 is 12 amino acids long. Looked up from germline, CDR1 is SGHRS and CDR2 is YFSETQ. CDR3 loop: CASSWSFNEQFF. The DNA of the CDR3 is TGCGCCAGCAGCTGGTCCTTCAATGAGCAGTTCTTC.

The gene calls are TRBV20-1 and TRBJ2-7; 7 bases agree with TRBD2. The germline CDR1 and CDR2 sequences are DFQATT and SNEGSKA (reference sequence). Germline trimming cut 6 bases from V and 2 bases from J; bases unmatched to any gene: 7. The CDR3 is 13 residues long. In nucleotides, the CDR3 is TGCAGTGCGGGGGGGACGGAGACCTACGAGCAGTACTTC. Translated, it gives CSAGGTETYEQYF.

This rearrangement joins TRBV9 to TRBJ1-2; D might be TRBD1 (5 bases). The CDR3 runs to 15 residues. Per the germline V gene, CDR1 is SGDLS and CDR2 is YYNGEE. V was cut by 4 bases and J by 7 bases, with 20 bases left in between. CDR3 nucleotides: TGTGCCAGCAGCCTCCAAGGGACCGCGAAGGGTGGCTACACCTTC. It encodes CASSLQGTAKGGYTF.

This clonotype was counted at least ten times. The chain links TRBV6-2 or TRBV6-3 to TRBJ2-1; D may be TRBD1 or TRBD2 (9 bases each). Trimming took 5 bases from V and 8 from J, leaving 28 bases between them. The CDR3 consists of 18 residues. CDR1 is MNHEY and CDR2 is SVGEGT in the germline V gene. The CDR3 loop reads CASSNLNRGQIAGDEQFF. The CDR3 DNA follows: TGTGCCAGCAGTAACTTAAACAGGGGGCAAATAGCGGGAGATGAGCAGTTCTTC.

This clonotype was observed a handful of times. J is TRBJ1-1 and V is TRBV9, with D perhaps matching TRBD1 (6 bases). CDR3 length: 14 residues. Trimming removed 8 bases at V and 6 bases at J, with 20 bases between. Germline values: CDR1 SGDLS, CDR2 YYNGEE. This CDR3 is CASEAGTPRPEAFF. CDR3 bases: TGTGCCAGTGAAGCCGGGACACCCAGGCCTGAAGCTTTCTTT.